This TCR beta chain was sequenced in a study of long-term antiretroviral therapy in people with HIV. Germline V gene data show CDR1 as SQVTM and CDR2 as ANQGSEA. Trimming removed 7 bases from V and 8 bases from J, with 20 bases in between. This CDR3 contains 13 residues. The authors ran the immunoSEQ assay, v3.0, at survey level. The repertoire was sequenced with immunoSEQ multiplex PCR; TCRdb's copy has only in-frame clones and lacks some. Of some 40,000 clones in the sample, around 86% were seen once. PBMC samples from each donor numbered at least one pre-ART and at least two post-ART. The sample consisted of unsorted PBMCs, taken 1 year after starting antiretroviral therapy. The chain is built from TRBV29-1 and TRBJ1-2; D is uncertain. This sequence was found in a man aged 18 to 30 with HIV. In DNA form, the CDR3 reads TGCAGCGCCCCAGACCATCTCAGTGGGGGCTACACCTTC. This translates into CSAPDHLSGGYTF. Filled out from reference TRBV29-1 and TRBJ1-2, the complete variable domain reads SAVISQKPSRDICQRGTSLTIQCQVDSQVTMMFWYRQQPGQSLTLIATANQGSEATYESGFVIDKFPISRPNLTFSTLTVSNMSPEDSSIYLCSAPDHLSGGYTFGSGTRLTVV.